This T cell receptor beta chain emerged from a study of a mutant IDH1 vaccine in newly diagnosed glioma (dated by TCRdb to about 2021). Background on the whole study: Vaccination began 4-6 weeks after radiotherapy alone, or alongside temozolomide cycles in the chemotherapy-containing groups. Before enrollment, most patients had been given radiochemotherapy with temozolomide as standard therapy, while the rest had received either radiotherapy alone or temozolomide alone. Peripheral blood was drawn at six visits: V03 (baseline), V05, V07, V10, V12 and V13. The roughly 33 treated patients were approximately 60% male and roughly 40% female, with a mean age of approximately 38 years. Longitudinal TCRB deep sequencing was performed for about two dozen treated patients wherever samples were available for exploratory analyses. Visit V12 was the week-35 safety follow-up and visit V13 was the week-47 end of study.

To prepare the library, the immunoSEQ multiplex PCR assay was applied. Following the manufacturer's protocol, the hsTCRB Kit was used to amplify rearranged TCR beta chain sequences. TCRB libraries were sequenced on an Illumina MiSeq. The paper's processing steps were these. The proprietary platform of the kit vendor was used for demultiplexing, trimming and gene mapping. In TCRdb, the immuneACCESS table is reduced to in-frame sequences with V and J assigned. These tables do not hold every clone; where another copy was compared, an unresolved V gene accounts for under half, and the others remain unexplained. The DNA was the basis for D and trimming; V, J and clone size are from that table. A total of approximately 52,000 clones appear in this sample, less than 85% of them only once. Less than 5% of the sample rests with the top ten. The time point label on this specimen signifies: week 47, end of study. Each vaccine dose, consisting of 300 ug of a 20-mer mutant IDH1 peptide in Montanide, was administered subcutaneously with topical imiquimod. Patients were given eight vaccinations, in weeks 1, 3, 5, 7, 11, 15, 19 and 23, which matched visits V03 through V10. The donors had newly diagnosed IDH1-mutant astrocytomas of WHO grade 3 or 4 that showed loss of nuclear ATRX. The samples were drawn from NOA16, a multicentre, single-arm, open-label phase I trial in Germany that tested a mutant IDH1 peptide vaccine in humans for the first time. Genomic DNA for TCRB sequencing was extracted from EDTA blood using the DNeasy Blood and Tissue Kit.

The germline V gene yields MNHNS for CDR1 and SASEGT for CDR2. V drops 2 bases and J drops 0 bases, leaving 5 bases in between. From cysteine to phenylalanine, the CDR3 is 14 amino acids long. Only the CDR3 DNA stays, 42 bases, in frame from base 1. Overall study results and their limits: Immune responses induced by the vaccine were seen in over 80% of patients across multiple MHC alleles. Availability determined which PBMC samples were chosen for TCRB deep sequencing. Pseudoprogression seemed to be unrelated to changes in the top peripheral T cell clonotypes found by TCRB sequencing. It was noted by the authors that analyses of patient blood samples could not be reproduced owing to sample limitations.

Turning to this clone: The specificity of this receptor is unknown. No per-base quality is available; no much larger clone lies one base away.

This TCR came from a woman in her thirties or forties with glioma. Some clones in this sample may be carry-over from other donors' samples. The V and J genes are TRBV6-1 and TRBJ1-5, with the D gene uncertain. Sequenced here: PBMCs, sampled from a glioma patient whose treatment included an IDH1 peptide vaccine. The nucleotide sequence reads as follows: TGTGCCAGCAGTGAAAGACTTAGCAATCAGCCCCAGCATTTT. Its protein reads: CASSERLSNQPQHF.